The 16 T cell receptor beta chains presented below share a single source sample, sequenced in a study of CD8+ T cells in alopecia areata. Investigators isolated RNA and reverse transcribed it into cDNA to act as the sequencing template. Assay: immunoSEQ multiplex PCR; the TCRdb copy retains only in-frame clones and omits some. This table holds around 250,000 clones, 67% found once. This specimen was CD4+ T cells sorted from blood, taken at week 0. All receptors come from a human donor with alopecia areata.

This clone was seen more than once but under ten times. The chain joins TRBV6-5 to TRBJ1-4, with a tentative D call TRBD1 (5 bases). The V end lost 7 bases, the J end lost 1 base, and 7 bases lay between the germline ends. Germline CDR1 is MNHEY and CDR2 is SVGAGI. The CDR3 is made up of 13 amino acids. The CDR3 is CASTGRTNEKLFF. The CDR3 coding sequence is TGTGCCAGCACGGGACGAACTAATGAAAAACTGTTTTTT.

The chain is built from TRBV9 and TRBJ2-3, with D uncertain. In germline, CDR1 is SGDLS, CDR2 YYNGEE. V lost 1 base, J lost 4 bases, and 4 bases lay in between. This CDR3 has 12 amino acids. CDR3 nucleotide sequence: TGTGCCAGCAGCGTATGGGCAGATACGCAGTATTTT. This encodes CASSVWADTQYF.

The DNA of the CDR3 is TGTGCCAGCAGGGGTGGGAGACTAGCGGCCGGGGAGCTGTTTTTT. This translates into CASRGGRLAAGELFF. The J gene is TRBJ2-2, the V gene TRBV2; 9 positions match TRBD2. The V segment lost 6 bases and the J segment 6 bases; nucleotides outside the gene matches: 8. The CDR3 runs to 15 residues. Germline CDR1 and CDR2: SNHLY and FYNNEI.

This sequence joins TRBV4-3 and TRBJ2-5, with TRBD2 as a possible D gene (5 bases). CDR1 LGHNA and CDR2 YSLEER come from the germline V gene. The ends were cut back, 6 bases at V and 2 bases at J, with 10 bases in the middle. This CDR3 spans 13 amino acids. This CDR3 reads CASSLSGQETQYF. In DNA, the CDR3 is TGCGCCAGCAGTCTGAGCGGTCAAGAGACCCAGTACTTC.

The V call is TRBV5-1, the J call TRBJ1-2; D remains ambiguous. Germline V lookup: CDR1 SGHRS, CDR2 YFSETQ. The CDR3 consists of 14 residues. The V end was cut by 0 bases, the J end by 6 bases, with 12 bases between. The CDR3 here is CASSLARTTDGYTF. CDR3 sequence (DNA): TGCGCCAGCAGCTTGGCACGAACTACGGATGGCTACACCTTC.

In DNA, the CDR3 is TGTGCCAGCAGCTTATCAAGCGGGACAAACATTCAGTACTTC. Translation gives CASSLSSGTNIQYF. The gene calls are TRBV11-2 and TRBJ2-4; 7 bases are shared with TRBD2. The CDR3 extends over 14 amino acids. CDR1 and CDR2 from the germline V gene are SGHAT and FQNNGV. The V and J ends lost 2 bases and 6 bases, in that order; junction bases with no gene match: 4.

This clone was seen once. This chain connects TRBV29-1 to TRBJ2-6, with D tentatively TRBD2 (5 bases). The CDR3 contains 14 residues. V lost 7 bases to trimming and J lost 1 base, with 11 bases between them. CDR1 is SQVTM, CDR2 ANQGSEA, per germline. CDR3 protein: CSAQSGSGANVLTF. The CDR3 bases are TGCAGCGCCCAAAGCGGATCTGGGGCCAACGTCCTGACTTTC.

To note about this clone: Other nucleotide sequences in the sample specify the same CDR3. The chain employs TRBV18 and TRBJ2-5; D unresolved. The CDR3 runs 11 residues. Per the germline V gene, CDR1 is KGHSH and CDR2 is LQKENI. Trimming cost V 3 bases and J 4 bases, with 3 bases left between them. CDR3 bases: TGTGCCAGCTCACCGGGAGAGACCCAGTACTTC. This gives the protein CASSPGETQYF.

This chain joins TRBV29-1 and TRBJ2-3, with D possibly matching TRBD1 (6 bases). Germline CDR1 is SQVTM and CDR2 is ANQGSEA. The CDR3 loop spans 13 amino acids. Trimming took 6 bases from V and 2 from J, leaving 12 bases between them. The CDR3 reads CSVYREPTDTQYF. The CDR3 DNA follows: TGCAGCGTCTACAGGGAGCCCACAGATACGCAGTATTTT.

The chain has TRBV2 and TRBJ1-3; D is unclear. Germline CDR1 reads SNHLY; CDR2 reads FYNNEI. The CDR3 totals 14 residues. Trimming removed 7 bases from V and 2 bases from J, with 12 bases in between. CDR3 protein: CASTIQTPGNTIYF. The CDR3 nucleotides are TGTGCCAGCACCATCCAGACGCCTGGAAACACCATATATTTT.

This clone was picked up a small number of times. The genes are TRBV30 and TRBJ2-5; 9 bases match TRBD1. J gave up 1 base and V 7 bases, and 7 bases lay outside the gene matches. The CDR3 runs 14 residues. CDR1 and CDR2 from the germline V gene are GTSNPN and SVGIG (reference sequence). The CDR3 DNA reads TGTGCCTCGGGCGGGGACAGGGTCCAAGAGACCCAGTACTTC. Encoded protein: CASGGDRVQETQYF. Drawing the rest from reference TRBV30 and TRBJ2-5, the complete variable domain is SQTIHQWPATLVQPVGSPLSLECTVEGTSNPNLYWYRQAAGRGLQLLFYSVGIGQISSEVPQNLSASRPQDRQFILSSKKLLLSDSGFYLCASGGDRVQETQYFGPGTRLLVL.

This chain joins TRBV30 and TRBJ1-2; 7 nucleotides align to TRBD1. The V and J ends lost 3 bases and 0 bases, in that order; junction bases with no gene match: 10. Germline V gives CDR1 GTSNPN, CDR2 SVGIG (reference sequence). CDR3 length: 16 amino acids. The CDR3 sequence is CAWSEAGQKANYGYTF. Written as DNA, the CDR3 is TGTGCCTGGAGCGAGGCGGGACAGAAGGCTAACTATGGCTACACCTTC.

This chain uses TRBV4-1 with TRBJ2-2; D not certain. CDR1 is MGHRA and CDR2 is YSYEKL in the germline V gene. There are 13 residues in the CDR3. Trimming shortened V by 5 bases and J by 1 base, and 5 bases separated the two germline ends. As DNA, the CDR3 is TGCGCCAGCAGCTTCCGGAACACCGGGGAGCTGTTTTTT. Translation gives CASSFRNTGELFF.

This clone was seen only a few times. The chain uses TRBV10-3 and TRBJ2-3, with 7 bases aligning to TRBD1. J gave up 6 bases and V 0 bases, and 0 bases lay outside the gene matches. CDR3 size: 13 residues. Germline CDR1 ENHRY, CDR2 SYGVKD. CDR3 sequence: CAISESTGDTQYF. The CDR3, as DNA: TGTGCCATCAGTGAGTCGACAGGGGATACGCAGTATTTT.

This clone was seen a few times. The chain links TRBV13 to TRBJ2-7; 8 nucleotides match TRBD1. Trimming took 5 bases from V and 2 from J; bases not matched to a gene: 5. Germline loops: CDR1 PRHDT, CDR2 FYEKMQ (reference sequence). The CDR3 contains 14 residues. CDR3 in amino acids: CASSRTGSPYEQYF. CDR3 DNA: TGTGCCAGCAGCAGGACAGGGAGCCCCTACGAGCAGTACTTC.

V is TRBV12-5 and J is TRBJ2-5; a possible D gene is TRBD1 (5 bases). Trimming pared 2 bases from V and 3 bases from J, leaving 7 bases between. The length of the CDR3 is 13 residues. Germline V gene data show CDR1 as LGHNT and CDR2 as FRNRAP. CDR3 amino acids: CASGLNRKETQYF. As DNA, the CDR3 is TGTGCTAGTGGTTTGAACAGGAAAGAGACCCAGTACTTC.